This T cell receptor beta chain derives from a study of blood T cell repertoires in COVID-19. Study details: Italy, Spain and the United States were the sources of the convalescent and acute COVID-19 samples. PBMCs, B-cell-depleted T cells, or T cells were the source of the cDNA or gDNA that made up the material.

As handled by the study authors: Reference gene primer amplification gave nucleated cell count estimates. The protocol was immunoSEQ multiplex PCR, while the TCRdb copy is restricted to in-frame clones and leaves out a portion. The V and J calls and clone size were taken over from that table, and D and trimming were inferred from the DNA. The sample yields 100,000 to 130,000 clones, about nine tenths seen once. CDR1 is LNHDA and CDR2 is SQIVND in the germline V gene (reference sequence). CDR3 length: 15 amino acids. V shed 5 bases and J 3 bases; nucleotides not matched to a gene: 10. The material sequenced was peripheral blood. This chain links TRBV19 with TRBJ2-7, with 7 bases fitting TRBD1. This TCR was recovered from a young woman with acute or convalescent COVID-19. This chain's CDR3 is CASSVGTAPLYEQYF. The CDR3 bases are TGTGCCAGTAGTGTCGGGACAGCTCCCCTCTACGAGCAGTACTTC.